This T cell receptor beta chain originates from a study of molecular identifiers for immune sequencing clone quantification (dated by TCRdb to 2017 to 2018). The study in broad terms: For a replicate experiment, RNA from around 18,000 or 91,000 naive CD8 T cells was divided into five aliquots, and four of the five aliquots were sequenced. This methods study used CD8 T cells to benchmark TCR RNA copy counting and molecular-identifier clustering-based TCR repertoire sequencing (MIDCIRS).

Library generation was performed with PCR. Sequencing instrument: Illumina HiSeq 4000. Bulk TCR libraries were generated as previously described, with the TCR primers listed in Table S5 used. Purification of total RNA was performed with the Qiagen AllPrep DNA/RNA kit. Reads from multiple sequencing runs of the same library were pooled before analysis. The paper's processing steps were these. Reads were retained only if the reads had an exact TCR constant sequence, and the retained reads were trimmed to 150 nt and grouped according to their 12-nt molecular barcodes. Reads within each barcode group were sub-clustered using a 15% Levenshtein threshold, and quality-weighted consensus sequences were constructed for each RNA molecule. Non-functional sequences were removed, as were lower-count sequences one edit away from another. Based on a fit of two negative binomial distributions, barcode sub-clusters having less than 20% of the maximum read count were discarded. TCRdb ran its own pipeline on the public reads, namely fastp trimming at Q25 and MiXCR clone calling, and kept in-frame beta chains. A single entry per CDR3 protein holds the most common genes and DNA from its merged rows. It is TCRdb's table, rather than the study itself, that gives the V and J calls and clone size. For this sample the table gives more than 250,000 distinct CDR3 sequences, of which 20% to 25% were detected only once. Of the sample, approximately 0.8% is held by the ten largest clones.

This clonotype was seen many times. Its antigen target is currently unknown. No base qualities exist here, and no much larger clone lies one base off it. Libraries of naive CD8 T cells were built from anywhere between roughly 18,000 and 1,000,000 sorted cells, with 10%, 30% or 50% of the purified RNA used. On a BD FACSAria II, naive CD8 T cells were FACS-sorted as CD8+CD4-CCR7+CD45RA+ and collected into RLT Plus buffer. To test detection sensitivity, Jurkat RNA equivalent to more than 9 TCR copies was spiked into samples of roughly 18,000-1,000,000 naive CD8 T cells. CD8 T cells were enriched using RosetteSep CD8+ T Cell Enrichment Cocktail and Ficoll-Paque, and the enriched cells then underwent ACK red cell lysis. General findings and caveats noted by the study authors: Without barcode sub-clustering, chimeric consensus sequences inflated TCR diversity; chimeras reached as high as 47%. Identical TCR molecules sharing a barcode could cause highly expanded clone sizes to be underestimated. Modeling indicated about 3.1 TCR RNA copies recovered per cell, compared with 9.5 to 10 by digital PCR, which implies a capture efficiency of 25% to 35%. Spiked-in Jurkat TCR RNA equal to a single cell's worth was reported to be detectable even within 1,100,000 naive CD8 T cells. In CMV-specific effector cells, over 98% of molecules were held by clones above 20 RNA copies, whereas under 1% of molecules were held by such clones in naive cells. The naive libraries included spiked-in Jurkat TCR RNA (fewer than eleven copies' worth), and this Jurkat TCR RNA is not part of the donor repertoire.

This clonotype was sampled from a human donor in good health. Some libraries in this study had Jurkat cell RNA spiked in. Sample: naive CD8+ T cells from blood, with Jurkat cell RNA spiked in. The intended sense of this specimen's cell subset or site label: FACS-sorted CD8+CD4-CCR7+CD45RA+ naive T cells.

For the CDR3, the sequence is CASSPTWFGSSPEQYF. Read as DNA, the sequence is TGTGCCAGCAGCCCTACGTGGTTCGGGAGTTCACCCGAGCAGTACTTC. The chain was built from TRBV6-2 or TRBV6-3 and TRBJ2-7; the D segment could be TRBD2, given 6 matching bases. As encoded in the germline V gene, CDR1 is MNHEY while CDR2 is SVGEGT. The V end loses 6 bases and the J end loses 6 bases, and a stretch of 24 bases separates them. The CDR3 starts with the cysteine, ends with the phenylalanine, and has 16 residues. The CDR3 DNA has 48 bases and is translated from base 1.